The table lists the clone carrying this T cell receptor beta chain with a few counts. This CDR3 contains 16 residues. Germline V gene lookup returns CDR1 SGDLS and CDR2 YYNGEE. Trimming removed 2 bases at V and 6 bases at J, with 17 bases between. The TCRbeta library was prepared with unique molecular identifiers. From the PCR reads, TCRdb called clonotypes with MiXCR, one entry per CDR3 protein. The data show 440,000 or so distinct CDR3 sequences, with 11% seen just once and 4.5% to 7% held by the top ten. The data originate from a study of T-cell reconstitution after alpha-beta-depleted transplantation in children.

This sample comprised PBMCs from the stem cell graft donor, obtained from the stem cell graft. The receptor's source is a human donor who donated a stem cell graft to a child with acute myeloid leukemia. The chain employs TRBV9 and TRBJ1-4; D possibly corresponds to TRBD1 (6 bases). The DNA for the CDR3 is TGTGCCAGCAGCGTTACGAGCGGGGGCGTATATGAAAAACTGTTTTTT. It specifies CASSVTSGGVYEKLFF.